Sequencing of this T cell receptor beta chain was carried out in a study of blood T cell repertoires in COVID-19. In the study overall: PBMCs, B-cell-depleted T cells, or T cells provided the cDNA or gDNA that made up the material.

The CDR3 extends over 14 amino acids. Trimming removed 7 bases from V and 1 base from J; junction bases left unmatched: 6. Germline CDR1 MNHEY, CDR2 SVGAGI. In the authors' methods: Nucleated cell number was recorded as an estimate derived from reference gene primer amplification. Profiling relied on immunoSEQ multiplex PCR, and the TCRdb table lists in-frame clones only, not all of them. Clonal size and the V and J genes are those of that table, whereas D and trimming came from the DNA. This table has about 81,000 clones, approximately 90% appearing once. The chain joins TRBV6-5 to TRBJ1-1, with 7 bases that match TRBD1. This clonotype originated in a man in his sixties or seventies with active or convalescent COVID-19. The sequenced material came from peripheral blood. The CDR3 spells CASTYRGENTEAFF. The CDR3 DNA is TGTGCCAGCACCTACAGGGGTGAGAACACTGAAGCTTTCTTT.